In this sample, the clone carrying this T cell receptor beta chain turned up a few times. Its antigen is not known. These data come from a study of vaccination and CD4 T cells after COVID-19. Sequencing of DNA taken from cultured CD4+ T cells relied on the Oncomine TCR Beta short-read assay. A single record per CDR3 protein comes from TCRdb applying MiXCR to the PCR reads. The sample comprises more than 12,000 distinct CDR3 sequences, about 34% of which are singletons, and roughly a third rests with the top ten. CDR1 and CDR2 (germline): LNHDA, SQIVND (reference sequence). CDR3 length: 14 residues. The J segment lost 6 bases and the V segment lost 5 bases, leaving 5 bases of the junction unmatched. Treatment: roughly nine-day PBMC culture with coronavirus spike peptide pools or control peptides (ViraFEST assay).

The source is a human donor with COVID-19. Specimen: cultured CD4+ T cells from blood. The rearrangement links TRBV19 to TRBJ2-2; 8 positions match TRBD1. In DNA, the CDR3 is TGTGCCAGTAGTGAAGACAGGGGAGCCGGGGAGCTGTTTTTT. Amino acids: CASSEDRGAGELFF.